This T cell receptor (beta chain) was found in a study of CD8+ T cells in alopecia areata. Study information: Treated patients swallowed 5 to 10 mg of oral tofacitinib twice daily. Percentage of affected scalp area was the basis on which treated patients' severity was scored.

This CDR3 spans 16 amino acids. Germline lookup yields CDR1 SGHRS and CDR2 YFSETQ. Trimming shortened V by 6 bases and J by 0 bases, and 18 bases separated the two germline ends. Sample treatment: oral pan-JAK inhibitor, 5-10 mg twice daily. Individuals with alopecia areata gave both lesional scalp punch biopsies and peripheral blood for collection. RNA extraction was followed by reverse transcription into cDNA, which acted as the sequencing template. The repertoire was sequenced with immunoSEQ multiplex PCR; TCRdb's copy has only in-frame clones and lacks some. The table lists approximately 160,000 clones, around three fifths of them singletons, with more than 13% in the top ten.

This TCR came from a human donor with alopecia areata. Sequences were derived from CD4+ T cells sorted from blood, sampled at week 24, from a patient treated with tofacitinib. The chain uses TRBV5-1 and TRBJ1-1; D possibly corresponds to TRBD1 (5 bases). CDR3: CASTGTPTHMNTEAFF. Here the CDR3 DNA reads TGCGCCAGCACCGGGACGCCGACACACATGAACACTGAAGCTTTCTTT.